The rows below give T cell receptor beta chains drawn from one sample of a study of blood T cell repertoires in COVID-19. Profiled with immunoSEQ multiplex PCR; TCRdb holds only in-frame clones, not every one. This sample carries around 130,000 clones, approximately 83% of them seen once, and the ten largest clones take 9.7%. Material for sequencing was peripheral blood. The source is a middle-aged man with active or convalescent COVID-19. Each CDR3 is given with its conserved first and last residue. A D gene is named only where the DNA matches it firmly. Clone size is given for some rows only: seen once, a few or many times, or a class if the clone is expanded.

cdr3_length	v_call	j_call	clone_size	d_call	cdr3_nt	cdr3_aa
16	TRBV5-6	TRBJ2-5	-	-	TGTGCCAGCAGCTTGAGCGACGGGGGGCCCGCAGGGACCCAGTACTTC	CASSLSDGGPAGTQYF
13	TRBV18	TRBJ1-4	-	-	TGTGCCAGCTCACCAGGACAGCAGGAAAAACTGTTTTTT	CASSPGQQEKLFF
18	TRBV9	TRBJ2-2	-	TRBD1	TGTGCCAGCAGCGTAGACCAACCGGGACAGGGATCACGTCGGGAGCTGTTTTTT	CASSVDQPGQGSRRELFF
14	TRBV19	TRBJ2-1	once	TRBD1	TGTGCCAGTAGTACCGACAGGGTAATAACTGAGCAGTTCTTC	CASSTDRVITEQFF
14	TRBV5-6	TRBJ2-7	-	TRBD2	TGTGCCAGCAGCTTGGGGGAGGGCGGCTACGAGCAGTACTTC	CASSLGEGGYEQYF
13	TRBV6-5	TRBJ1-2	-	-	TGTGCCAGCAGCCTTAAAATCTACTATGGCTACACCTTC	CASSLKIYYGYTF
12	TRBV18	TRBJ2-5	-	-	TGTGCCAGCTCACCATCCGTGGAGACCCAGTACTTC	CASSPSVETQYF
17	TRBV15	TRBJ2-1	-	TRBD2	TGTGCCACCAGCAGCGGCCTAACTAGCGGGGGGTACAATGAGCAGTTCTTC	CATSSGLTSGGYNEQFF
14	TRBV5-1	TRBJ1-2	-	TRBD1	TGCGCCAGCAGCAGGACAGGGGGAACCTATGGCTACACCTTC	CASSRTGGTYGYTF
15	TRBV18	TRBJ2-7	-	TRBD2	TGTGCCAGCTCGCCAACTAGCGGGGGGGCTTACGAGCAGTACTTC	CASSPTSGGAYEQYF
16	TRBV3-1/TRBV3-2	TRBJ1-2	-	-	TGTGCCAGCAGCCAAGATCGGGCAGTAGGGGCCTATGGCTACACCTTC	CASSQDRAVGAYGYTF
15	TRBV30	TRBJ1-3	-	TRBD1	TGTGCCTGGAGTGTCGGGACAGCCTCTGGAAACACCATATATTTT	CAWSVGTASGNTIYF
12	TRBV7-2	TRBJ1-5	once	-	TGTGCCAGCAGCTTTAACAATCAGCCCCAGCATTTT	CASSFNNQPQHF
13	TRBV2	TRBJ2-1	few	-	TGTGCCAGCAGTGGACTAGAATGGAATGAGCAGTTCTTC	CASSGLEWNEQFF
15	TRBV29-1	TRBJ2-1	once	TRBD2	TGCAGCGTTGGTAGCCCGGGGGGATCTTACAATGAGCAGTTCTTC	CSVGSPGGSYNEQFF
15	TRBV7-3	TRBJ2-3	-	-	TGTGCCAGCAGCTTAAGTAGGGGGAGCACAGATACGCAGTATTTT	CASSLSRGSTDTQYF
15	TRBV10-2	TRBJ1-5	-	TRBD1	TGCGCCAGCAGTTTGGACAGGGCTAGGGCCCAGCCCCAGCATTTT	CASSLDRARAQPQHF
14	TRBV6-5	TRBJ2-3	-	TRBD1	TGTGCCAGCAACCAACCCTCGGGACAGGGGACGCAGTATTTT	CASNQPSGQGTQYF